This T cell receptor beta chain appears in the sequencing data of a study of blood T cell repertoires in COVID-19 (dated by TCRdb to 2018 to 2020). For the wider study: Samples from collaborators originated in the United States, Italy and Spain and spanned both the acute and convalescent phases of COVID-19. The material from the prospective study consisted of cDNA or gDNA derived from T cells, B-cell-depleted T cells, or PBMCs. Sample metadata almost always included a de-identified subject ID, COVID-19 status, age in years and sex. Samples came from the ongoing ImmuneRACE study (first 160 participants) plus 1,254 subjects from 6 global collaborators. HLA class I and class II types, where available, came from metadata supplied by the sample provider rather than from assay-based typing. Subjects who had been exposed to COVID-19, were actively infected with it, or had recovered from it provided the deeply sampled blood TCRbeta repertoires that made up the dataset. The repertoires were made available in a free public database intended to serve as a resource for research on the immune response to SARS-CoV-2. Broader findings and caveats from the paper: Clinical and demographic metadata were provided uncurated, with the amount varying by source and participant.

The immunoSEQ Assay, a bias-controlled multiplex PCR, was used to amplify TCRbeta CDR3 regions from genomic DNA. The authors processed their data as follows. The number of nucleated cells in each sample was estimated from the amplification of reference gene primers within the assay. To quantify the absolute abundance of each unique TCRbeta CDR3 rearrangement, sequence reads were collapsed and filtered. For each sample, productive Simpson clonality was calculated as the square root of Simpson's diversity index over productive rearrangements. TCRdb carries this immuneACCESS record with in-frame sequences only. Its versions omit some clonotypes, under half of them owing to an unresolved V gene in the studies checked, with the rest unexplained. The V and J calls and clone size come from that table; D and trimming were worked out from the DNA. The table for this sample lists approximately 160,000 clones; around 80% of them were counted only once. The biggest ten clones account for under 7% of the sample.

CDR1 KGHSH and CDR2 LQKENI were looked up in the germline V gene. Compared with germline, V lacks 3 bases and J lacks 10 bases; bases without a gene match: 12. The CDR3 holds 15 amino acids from the cysteine to the phenylalanine. Only CDR3 DNA is held: 45 bases, read in frame from base 1. In its sample, this clone was seen a few times. The target of this receptor is not known. No much larger clonotype is one base removed from it; base qualities were not supplied. In the prospective study, participants were roughly 18 to 100 years old, resided in approximately 22 geographic areas of the United States, and were enrolled through a virtual design. Cohort assignment in the prospective study relied on participant-reported clinical history from a screening survey and a study questionnaire. Recovered participants in ImmuneRACE Cohort 3 were defined by two consecutive negative NP/OP PCR tests, clearance by a healthcare professional, or resolution of symptoms. In the prospective study, whole blood, serum and a nasopharyngeal or oropharyngeal swab were collected from each participant by mobile phlebotomists. Participants in the prospective study had the option to provide additional blood draws and questionnaires over a roughly 2-month period. Before DNA extraction, prospective study blood samples were shipped either frozen or at room temperature.

The source material was PBMCs or T cells enriched from blood (not recorded which). The clonotype comes from a man aged 35-49 years who had recovered from COVID-19. The chain is made from TRBV18 and TRBJ1-2; 9 central bases correspond to TRBD1. The bases read TGTGCCAGCTCACCCCGGGACAGGGTACCATTCGACTACACCTTC. Its coded protein is CASSPRDRVPFDYTF.